Shown below are 18 T cell receptor beta chains from a single sample sequenced in a study. TCRdb reanalysed the RT-PCR reads using MiXCR and keeps one entry per CDR3 protein. This table holds fewer than 800,000 distinct CDR3 sequences, around 14% found once. The source material was memory CD4+ T cells from blood. Receptors originate from a female donor in good health, serving as a healthy control.

This CDR3 is CASSLVGRGLAETQYF. Here the CDR3 DNA reads TGTGCCAGCAGCTTAGTGGGCAGGGGGCTAGCGGAGACCCAGTACTTC. The rearrangement links TRBV7-2 to TRBJ2-5; the match to TRBD1 covers 8 bases. CDR1 and CDR2 from the germline V gene are SGHTA and FQGNSA. The CDR3 has 16 amino acids. Trimming at V came to 1 base and at J to 5 bases, leaving 9 bases not matched to a gene. Variable domain in full (rest from reference TRBV7-2 and TRBJ2-5): GAGVSQSPSNKVTEKGKDVELRCDPISGHTALYWYRQSLGQGLEFLIYFQGNSAPDKSGLPSDRFSAERTGGSVSTLTIQRTQQEDSAVYLCASSLVGRGLAETQYFGPGTRLLVL.

V and J are TRBV25-1 and TRBJ1-1; D gene unclear. V lost 4 bases to trimming and J lost 6 bases, with 12 bases between them. The germline V gene encodes CDR1 MGHDK and CDR2 SYGVNS. The CDR3 is made up of 13 amino acids. The CDR3 DNA reads as TGTGCCAGCAGTGCCATGGACGCGGCTGAAGCTTTCTTT. It codes for CASSAMDAAEAFF.

This clonotype turned up a few times. The rearrangement joins TRBV6-5 to TRBJ2-2, with no clear D. Deletions cut 2 bases from V and 3 bases from J, with 13 bases between. This CDR3 contains 16 residues. Germline lookup yields CDR1 MNHEY and CDR2 SVGAGI. The CDR3 DNA follows: TGTGCCAGCAGTTACCAAGACCTGGCAGACACCGGGGAGCTGTTTTTT. Its translation is CASSYQDLADTGELFF.

The chain carries TRBV20-1 and TRBJ1-6, with TRBD1 matching 10 bases. The CDR3 spans 15 residues. V shed 1 base and J 8 bases; nucleotides not matched to a gene: 5. CDR1 is DFQATT and CDR2 is SNEGSKA in the germline V gene (reference sequence). The CDR3 DNA sequence: TGCAGTGCTAGAGCGGGAGGACAGGGGGATTCACCCCTCCACTTT. As protein: CSARAGGQGDSPLHF.

This chain connects TRBV2 to TRBJ2-3; D call uncertain. The CDR3 sequence is 14 residues long. Germline-derived CDR1 and CDR2 are SNHLY and FYNNEI. V was clipped by 3 bases and J by 0 bases, with 7 bases between them. CDR3 in DNA: TGTGCCAGCAGTGACTTTGATAGCACAGATACGCAGTATTTT. Translation: CASSDFDSTDTQYF.

The chain recombines TRBV12-3 or TRBV12-4 with TRBJ1-6; unclear D gene. The V end was cut by 5 bases, the J end by 10 bases, with 15 bases between. CDR3 size: 14 residues. CDR3 sequence (DNA): TGTGCCAGCAGTCATGGACCCGTTAGGTCACCCCTCCACTTT. Translating gives CASSHGPVRSPLHF.

A remark on this clonotype: One end of the junction varies from germline; a read error may be responsible. This chain links TRBV6-5 with TRBJ2-7; possible D gene TRBD1, 5 bases. Germline V gene lookup returns CDR1 MNHEY and CDR2 SVGAGI. This CDR3 comprises 15 residues. CDR3 nucleotides: TGTGCCAGCAGGATACTCCCCAAGGGGTCCTACGAGCAGCACTTC. This sequence encodes CASRILPKGSYEQHF.

V usage is TRBV5-1 and J usage is TRBJ1-5; D not resolved. V lost 4 bases and J lost 2, with 13 bases in between. The CDR3 has 15 amino acids. Per the germline V gene, CDR1 is SGHRS and CDR2 is YFSETQ. The CDR3 loop reads CASSKDGWGNQPQHF. CDR3 sequence (DNA): TGCGCCAGCAGCAAGGACGGATGGGGCAATCAGCCCCAGCATTTT.

The chain uses TRBV6-5 and TRBJ1-2; D gene ambiguous. Trimming cost V 4 bases and J 0 bases, with 9 bases left between them. The CDR3 contains 14 residues. From germline, CDR1 is MNHEY and CDR2 SVGAGI. For the CDR3, the DNA is TGTGCCAGCAGTTCCAGGCCGACTAACTATGGCTACACCTTC. It specifies CASSSRPTNYGYTF.

This clonotype was seen a handful of times. The chain couples TRBV11-2 to TRBJ2-7; TRBD2 is a possible D gene (5 bases). Between the trimmed V and J ends, which lost 3 bases and 4 bases, there was a span of 16 bases. The CDR3 covers 15 residues. CDR1 and CDR2 from the germline V gene are SGHAT and FQNNGV. The CDR3 sequence is CASSLDLPRPYEQYF. The CDR3 nucleotides are TGTGCCAGCAGCTTGGACTTACCCCGCCCGTACGAGCAGTACTTC.

In this sample, this clonotype turned up once. The chain joins TRBV5-4 to TRBJ2-5; the match to TRBD2 covers 8 bases. CDR1 is SGHNT, CDR2 YYREEE, per germline (reference sequence). The CDR3 has 16 residues. The J segment lost 1 base and the V segment lost 4 bases, leaving 9 bases of the junction unmatched. The CDR3 here is CASSPPGSGGQETQYF. For the CDR3, the DNA is TGTGCCAGCAGCCCACCCGGCAGCGGGGGCCAAGAGACCCAGTACTTC.

This clonotype was seen many times. This chain connects TRBV5-5 to TRBJ2-7, with 9 bases identical to TRBD1. The CDR3 sequence is 13 residues long. The V and J ends lost 4 bases and 5 bases, in that order; junction bases with no gene match: 4. Looked up from germline, CDR1 is SGHKS and CDR2 is YYEKEE (reference sequence). The CDR3 protein is CASSRDRDDEQYF. The CDR3 DNA is TGTGCCAGCAGCCGGGACAGGGACGACGAGCAGTACTTC.

In its sample, this clonotype was seen many times. The chain carries TRBV29-1 and TRBJ1-2; D is uncertain. Germline assignment: CDR1 SQVTM and CDR2 ANQGSEA. The CDR3 spans 13 residues. The V end was cut by 1 base, the J end by 12 bases, with 18 bases between. Here the CDR3 reads CSVEARFPLRHTF. For the CDR3, the DNA is TGCAGCGTTGAAGCCAGGTTTCCCCTCCGGCACACCTTC.

The chain carries TRBV12-3 or TRBV12-4 and TRBJ1-2; TRBD1 matches at 12 bases. J gave up 7 bases and V 5 bases, and 5 bases lay outside the gene matches. The CDR3 has 14 amino acids. In DNA, the CDR3 is TGTGCCAGCAGTATGGGACAGGGGGCAGGTGGCTACACCTTC. Its protein product is CASSMGQGAGGYTF.

There are a few counts of this clonotype. The chain is built from TRBV28 and TRBJ2-1; D uncertain. CDR1 and CDR2 (germline): MDHEN, SYDVKM. Trimming left V 8 bases short and J 0 bases short, with 11 bases between. The CDR3 spans 14 residues. The CDR3 loop is CASGRFSSYNEQFF. DNA of the CDR3: TGTGCCAGCGGCCGATTCAGCTCCTACAATGAGCAGTTCTTC.

This rearrangement joins TRBV28 to TRBJ1-1; D might be TRBD1 (5 bases). The CDR3 contains 14 residues. Germline assignment: CDR1 MDHEN and CDR2 SYDVKM. Trimming cost V 2 bases and J 10 bases, with 17 bases left between them. This CDR3 reads CASSLRGGRVGAFF. CDR3 nucleotides: TGTGCCAGCAGTTTAAGGGGAGGGCGGGTTGGAGCTTTCTTT.

The chain employs TRBV18 and TRBJ2-7; 8 bases match TRBD1. This CDR3 has 16 amino acids. Germline CDR1 is KGHSH and CDR2 is LQKENI. With 0 bases clipped from V and 2 bases from J, the junction kept 6 bases outside the gene matches. In DNA, the CDR3 is TGTGCCAGCTCACCACCTCCCCCCAGGGGGCCCTACGAGCAGTACTTC. Translated: CASSPPPPRGPYEQYF.

This clonotype occurred many times. The rearrangement joins TRBV10-3 to TRBJ1-5; 8 nucleotides agree with TRBD1. The CDR3 extends over 13 amino acids. Trimming removed 10 bases from V and 3 bases from J; junction bases left unmatched: 5. The germline gives CDR1 ENHRY, CDR2 SYGVKD. Written as DNA, the CDR3 is TGTGCCACTACAGGGGGGGTCAATCAGCCCCAGCATTTT. It encodes CATTGGVNQPQHF.